This record looks at one TCR beta chain sequence and its context. Its target is unknown. This record belongs to a study of identical twins. The study, taken as a whole, reports: Out-of-frame TCR alpha sharing observed in monozygotic twins exceeded model estimates. Insertions ran lower in abundant cord blood beta clonotypes, though not in memory repertoires.

The V and J ends lost 4 bases and 3 bases respectively, with 17 bases between them. The CDR3 contains 16 residues. Germline values: CDR1 MDHEN, CDR2 SYDVKM. Template switching, a step in the protocol, added a universal primer site, and cDNA carried unique molecular identifiers. TCRdb reprocessed the 5' RACE reads with MiXCR, giving one entry per CDR3 protein. The sample has more than 650,000 distinct CDR3 sequences; less than 7% are singletons. The sequencing sample was made of naive T cells sorted from blood. The rearrangement joins TRBV28 to TRBJ2-3, with D perhaps TRBD2 (5 bases). The TCR sequence derives from a man aged 18 to 29 in good health. The chain's CDR3 is CASSSSPSLGTDTQYF. CDR3 in DNA: TGTGCCAGCAGTTCATCCCCTTCACTAGGGACAGATACGCAGTATTTT.